The clone carrying this T cell receptor (beta chain) came up once. The antigen remains unidentified. Primers included in the PCR were 60 Vbeta and 13 Jbeta primers. Libraries were prepared by immunoSEQ multiplex PCR; TCRdb keeps only in-frame clonotypes and omits some of them. This table has 200,000 to 250,000 clones, over 65% appearing once. These data originate in a study of cytomegalovirus exposure and HLA in healthy donors. About the research overall: Out of 150 million to 200 million T cells, an earlier analysis found 117 million unique TCR beta sequences in total. Study-level points and caveats: Later work associated fewer than 20,000 TCR beta sequences with HLA alleles at 0.05 false discovery rate. When analyzed later, a missense DCLRE1C variant was found to be linked to TCR beta V- and J-gene trimming. Sequencing had likely introduced a cluster of highly shared sequence variants as an artifact.

V lost 5 bases and J 0 bases, leaving 4 bases between the germline ends. The length of the CDR3 is 12 residues. Germline V gives CDR1 SGHAT, CDR2 FQNNGV. The sample comprised PBMCs. The gene calls are TRBV11-2 and TRBJ1-1; the D is unclear. The TCR originated in a man aged 35 to 55 in good health and CMV-seronegative. The DNA for the CDR3 is TGTGCCAGCAGCCTTATGAACACTGAAGCTTTCTTT. Protein: CASSLMNTEAFF.